Here is one T cell receptor (beta chain) with its context. This clone was counted only a few times. Its recognized antigen is unknown. Base-call qualities are not available, and no considerably larger clone is one nucleotide away. This sample is drawn from a study of beta chain features in type 1 diabetes (dated by TCRdb to between 2018 and 2020). Notes on the research overall: Mean age, gender distribution, total cell number and subset yield were not different between patients and healthy donors. A total of approximately 100 million sorted cells were examined across all samples, and the number of cells per subset was strongly correlated with RNA yield. In the study, TCRB repertoires of sorted circulating CD4+ T cell subsets from recently diagnosed type 1 diabetes patients were compared with those of matched healthy donors. Whereas all 30 or so donors provided naive and central memory subsets, regulatory and stem cell-like memory subsets were isolated from just 8 patients and roughly eight healthy donors.

From each donor, a single peripheral blood sample of 100 to 150 mL on average was drawn into heparinised tubes. Using a panel that included CD45RO, CCR7, CD25, CD127, CD95 and CD27, naive, central memory, regulatory and stem cell-like memory CD4+ T cells were sorted on a BD FACSAria II. Purity was above 95% for every sorted population. Right away, PBMCs were isolated by Lymphoprep density gradient centrifugation and were stained directly, with no culture step. So that batch effects would be minimized, each experiment stained and sorted samples in pairs, pairing one healthy donor with one patient. Study-wide conclusions, independent of this receptor: Because the HLA sub-analyses included only small numbers of individuals, any influence of HLA type on TCRB rearrangement was left unresolved. Because cDNA was sequenced instead of genomic DNA, activated cells with high expression could be over-represented, although the groups did not differ in activation or CD3 levels. In all four CD4+ subsets, TCRB CDR3 length was moderately but significantly shorter in type 1 diabetes patients. Shorter templates might have been favored by PCR, but patient and control samples were amplified and corrected together, so both groups would have been affected equally by any skew. Naive, central memory and regulatory TCRB repertoires appeared to be more alike among patients than among healthy donors. Fewer insertions and more nucleotide deletions at VDJ recombination sites were observed in patients with type 1 diabetes, implying thymic rearrangement abnormalities.

The entire amount of isolated RNA was reverse transcribed using the High Capacity cDNA Reverse Transcription Kit, so the sequenced TCRB transcripts were expressed ones. Deep immunoSEQ sequencing was applied to naive, central memory and regulatory T cell samples, giving an average of around 3.8 million total reads per sample. Sorted cells were lysed in RLT buffer and RNA was extracted with DNase-treated RNeasy Micro or Mini kits, depending on cell number. Each cell subset was processed on its own to prevent cross-contamination, while patient and healthy donor samples were processed together. The immunoSEQ multiplex PCR was used to amplify TCRB sequences from cDNA, generating 87-bp fragments that spanned the CDR3 region. Sequencing of the amplicons was performed on the Illumina HiSeq platform. The published analysis was carried out like this. PCR bias was corrected computationally using synthetic template baselines, and reads within Hamming distance 2 were collapsed, with unmergeable singletons discarded. By aligning reads against IMGT, V, D and J genes, CDR3 length, and insertions or deletions at six rearrangement sites were assigned. Within each subset, clonotype counts were normalized to the number of sorted cells before true diversity and Gini coefficients were calculated with the tcR R package. The overlap coefficient, calculated on TCRB nucleotide sequences, was used to measure repertoire sharing. Out-of-frame TCRB sequences from naive cells were analyzed as a proxy for the pre-selection repertoire. The table comes from immuneACCESS by way of TCRdb, which keeps in-frame sequences with V and J called. Part of the clones is missing from these tables; in studies checked, under half for an unresolved V gene and the rest for unknown reasons. V, J and clone size were drawn from that table, and D and trimming were deduced from the DNA. This sample gives hundreds of thousands of clones in total; around 15% of them show up just once. The top ten clones comprise 0.022% of the sample.

Reading the germline V gene gives CDR1 ENHRY and CDR2 SYGVKD. The CDR3 has 14 amino acids, counting the end cysteine and phenylalanine. The kept DNA is CDR3 alone, 42 bases in frame from the first base. The germline V end is reduced by 7 bases and the J end by 0 bases; junction bases left unmatched: 4. The sequencing input was naive CD4+ T cells from blood. This specimen's cell subset or site label, interpreted: true naive CD4+ T cells. The rearrangement combines TRBV10-3 with TRBJ2-3, with 7 bases aligning to TRBD1. This TCR was sampled from a man aged 18 to 30 with type 1 diabetes. The CDR3 reads as follows: CAINDRESTDTQYF. The base sequence is TGTGCCATCAATGACAGGGAAAGCACAGATACGCAGTATTTT.